This T cell receptor beta chain was observed in a study of Ad26.COV2.S vaccination and SARS-CoV-2 variants. The treatment: 19 received Ad26.COV2.S at low or high dose, single or two shots; five or six received placebo; per-sample allocation not given. Repertoires come from day 63 after the first vaccine or placebo injection. V was cut by 8 bases and J by 4 bases, with 5 bases left in between. The CDR3 loop spans 11 amino acids. Germline CDR1 reads SNHLY; CDR2 reads FYNNEI. Sequencing was performed with immunoSEQ multiplex PCR; in TCRdb, only in-frame clones are kept and a portion is missing. Of about 450,000 clones in the sample, roughly 89% were seen once.

This clonotype was obtained from a person between 18 and 59 years old who received the Ad26.COV2.S COVID-19 vaccine or a placebo. This chain uses TRBV2 with TRBJ2-2; D is uncertain. Material: peripheral blood, obtained in a trial of Ad26.COV2.S vaccine versus placebo. The CDR3 spells CASSTTGELFF. The CDR3 region has the DNA TGTGCCAGCTCAACCACCGGGGAGCTGTTTTTT.